A selection of T cell receptor beta chains follows, all from one sample in a study of beta chain features in type 1 diabetes. Data came from immunoSEQ multiplex PCR; TCRdb stores just in-frame clones and leaves some out. The data contain hundreds of thousands of clones, roughly a sixth of them singletons. The material sequenced was naive CD4+ T cells from blood. These receptor sequences come from a man between 18 and 29 years old in good health. Both conserved end residues are part of each CDR3. D genes are given only for firm matches. The size entry is marked missing in some rows and otherwise reads once, few, many or a size class.

v_gene: TRBV27
j_gene: TRBJ2-5
d_gene: NA
abundance: NA
CDR3aa: CASSSPPRGQETQYF
CDR3nt: TGTGCCAGCAGTTCCCCTCCGAGGGGGCAAGAGACCCAGTACTTC

v_gene: TRBV28
j_gene: TRBJ2-3
d_gene: TRBD2
abundance: once
CDR3aa: CASSLFSGLAGSLDTQYF
CDR3nt: TGTGCCAGCAGTTTATTCTCGGGACTAGCGGGTTCTTTGGATACGCAGTATTTT

v_gene: TRBV30
j_gene: TRBJ2-1
d_gene: NA
abundance: few
CDR3aa: CAWSVGPGGRNEQFF
CDR3nt: TGTGCCTGGAGTGTAGGCCCCGGAGGTCGCAATGAGCAGTTCTTC

v_gene: TRBV29-1
j_gene: TRBJ1-1
d_gene: NA
abundance: NA
CDR3aa: CSVEGRMNTEAFF
CDR3nt: TGCAGCGTTGAGGGTCGGATGAACACTGAAGCTTTCTTT

v_gene: TRBV5-4
j_gene: TRBJ1-4
d_gene: NA
abundance: few
CDR3aa: CASSIDRTSNEKLFF
CDR3nt: TGTGCCAGCAGCATCGACAGGACGTCGAATGAAAAACTGTTTTTT

v_gene: TRBV4-1
j_gene: TRBJ2-7
d_gene: NA
abundance: once
CDR3aa: CASSHGTVHSYEQYF
CDR3nt: TGCGCCAGCAGCCACGGGACCGTCCATTCATACGAGCAGTACTTC

v_gene: TRBV7-2
j_gene: TRBJ2-7
d_gene: NA
abundance: NA
CDR3aa: CASSFARSGFYEQYF
CDR3nt: TGTGCCAGCAGCTTCGCTAGGAGCGGGTTCTACGAGCAGTACTTC

v_gene: TRBV5-1
j_gene: TRBJ2-7
d_gene: NA
abundance: NA
CDR3aa: CASSLSTYEQYF
CDR3nt: TGCGCCAGCAGCTTAAGTACCTACGAGCAGTACTTC

v_gene: TRBV2
j_gene: TRBJ1-1
d_gene: NA
abundance: NA
CDR3aa: CASTGRTEAFF
CDR3nt: TGTGCCAGCACGGGTAGGACTGAAGCTTTCTTT

v_gene: TRBV5-1
j_gene: TRBJ2-5
d_gene: NA
abundance: NA
CDR3aa: CASSSGHWGETQYF
CDR3nt: TGCGCCAGCAGCTCGGGACACTGGGGAGAGACCCAGTACTTC

v_gene: TRBV7-3
j_gene: TRBJ2-1
d_gene: NA
abundance: NA
CDR3aa: CASSFNALVREQFF
CDR3nt: TGTGCCAGCAGCTTTAACGCCCTCGTAAGAGAGCAGTTCTTC

v_gene: TRBV14
j_gene: TRBJ2-1
d_gene: TRBD2
abundance: NA
CDR3aa: CASSRTGLAGGYNEQFF
CDR3nt: TGTGCCAGCAGCCGCACCGGGCTAGCGGGAGGCTACAATGAGCAGTTCTTC

v_gene: TRBV27
j_gene: TRBJ2-7
d_gene: NA
abundance: few
CDR3aa: CASSIRGSSYEQYF
CDR3nt: TGTGCCAGCAGTATCAGGGGCAGCTCCTACGAGCAGTACTTC

v_gene: TRBV4-3
j_gene: TRBJ2-4
d_gene: NA
abundance: NA
CDR3aa: CASSQDQLAKNIQYF
CDR3nt: TGCGCCAGCAGCCAAGATCAACTAGCCAAAAACATTCAGTACTTC

v_gene: TRBV6-5
j_gene: TRBJ1-2
d_gene: TRBD1
abundance: few
CDR3aa: CASRNTGGLGGYTF
CDR3nt: TGTGCCAGCAGAAACACAGGGGGATTGGGAGGCTACACCTTC

v_gene: TRBV29-1
j_gene: TRBJ1-1
d_gene: NA
abundance: few
CDR3aa: CSVEGRLNTEAFF
CDR3nt: TGCAGCGTTGAAGGTCGGTTGAACACTGAAGCTTTCTTT

v_gene: TRBV28
j_gene: TRBJ2-4
d_gene: TRBD1
abundance: NA
CDR3aa: CASSLSRQGAKLAKNIQYF
CDR3nt: TGTGCCAGCAGTTTATCCCGACAGGGGGCGAAGCTAGCCAAAAACATTCAGTACTTC

v_gene: TRBV7-3
j_gene: TRBJ2-4
d_gene: TRBD2
abundance: few
CDR3aa: CASSLRGLAENIQYF
CDR3nt: TGTGCCAGCAGCTTAAGAGGCCTAGCGGAAAACATTCAGTACTTC

v_gene: TRBV28
j_gene: TRBJ2-6
d_gene: NA
abundance: NA
CDR3aa: CASSFGRTGANVLTF
CDR3nt: TGTGCCAGCAGTTTTGGACGGACTGGGGCCAACGTCCTGACTTTC

v_gene: TRBV11-1
j_gene: TRBJ2-7
d_gene: TRBD2
abundance: few
CDR3aa: CASSAYSSGRAREQYF
CDR3nt: TGTGCCAGCAGCGCTTACTCTAGCGGGAGGGCCCGGGAGCAGTACTTC

v_gene: TRBV18
j_gene: TRBJ1-5
d_gene: NA
abundance: NA
CDR3aa: CASSMADYSNQPQHF
CDR3nt: TGTGCCAGCTCAATGGCAGACTATAGCAATCAGCCCCAGCATTTT

v_gene: TRBV30
j_gene: TRBJ2-5
d_gene: NA
abundance: NA
CDR3aa: CAWNQVGETQYF
CDR3nt: TGTGCCTGGAACCAGGTAGGGGAGACTCAGTACTTC

v_gene: TRBV6-6
j_gene: TRBJ2-3
d_gene: TRBD2
abundance: NA
CDR3aa: CASSYPAGEGTDTQYF
CDR3nt: TGTGCCAGCAGTTACCCAGCGGGAGAGGGGACAGATACGCAGTATTTT

v_gene: TRBV7-3
j_gene: TRBJ2-6
d_gene: NA
abundance: few
CDR3aa: CASSLTRDTSSGANVLTF
CDR3nt: TGTGCCAGCAGCTTAACGCGTGACACATCCTCTGGGGCCAACGTCCTGACTTTC

v_gene: TRBV27
j_gene: TRBJ1-2
d_gene: TRBD1
abundance: NA
CDR3aa: CASSPTGVGYTF
CDR3nt: TGTGCCAGCAGTCCAACAGGGGTTGGCTACACCTTC

v_gene: TRBV5-1
j_gene: TRBJ1-4
d_gene: NA
abundance: few
CDR3aa: CASSSFGATNEKLFF
CDR3nt: TGCGCCAGCAGCTCGTTCGGTGCAACTAATGAAAAACTGTTTTTT

v_gene: TRBV7-9
j_gene: TRBJ2-7
d_gene: NA
abundance: NA
CDR3aa: CASSHRAASYEQYF
CDR3nt: TGTGCCAGCAGCCATAGAGCGGCTTCCTACGAGCAGTACTTC

v_gene: TRBV5-4
j_gene: TRBJ1-1
d_gene: TRBD1
abundance: NA
CDR3aa: CASSPFTTGGTAFF
CDR3nt: TGTGCCAGCAGCCCGTTTACGACAGGGGGCACGGCTTTCTTT

v_gene: TRBV4-2
j_gene: TRBJ1-1
d_gene: NA
abundance: NA
CDR3aa: CASSQDLRGDTEAFF
CDR3nt: TGTGCCAGCAGCCAAGATCTGAGGGGGGACACTGAAGCTTTCTTT

v_gene: TRBV5-4
j_gene: TRBJ2-5
d_gene: TRBD1
abundance: NA
CDR3aa: CASSLVWVRGQETQYF
CDR3nt: TGTGCCAGCAGCTTGGTATGGGTCAGGGGGCAAGAGACCCAGTACTTC

v_gene: TRBV7-3
j_gene: TRBJ2-5
d_gene: NA
abundance: few
CDR3aa: CASSARQTQYF
CDR3nt: TGTGCCAGCAGCGCCCGCCAGACCCAGTACTTC

v_gene: TRBV15
j_gene: TRBJ1-1
d_gene: NA
abundance: NA
CDR3aa: CATSRDYKNTEAFF
CDR3nt: TGTGCCACCAGCAGAGATTATAAGAACACTGAAGCTTTCTTT

v_gene: TRBV10-3
j_gene: TRBJ2-1
d_gene: NA
abundance: few
CDR3aa: CAISPTGFEQFF
CDR3nt: TGTGCCATCAGTCCCACAGGGTTCGAGCAGTTCTTC

v_gene: TRBV4-3
j_gene: TRBJ2-2
d_gene: NA
abundance: few
CDR3aa: CASSQVGVMTGELFF
CDR3nt: TGCGCCAGCAGCCAAGTTGGGGTTATGACCGGGGAGCTGTTTTTT

v_gene: TRBV5-1
j_gene: TRBJ2-1
d_gene: NA
abundance: few
CDR3aa: CASSFLFPSRSEQFF
CDR3nt: TGCGCCAGCAGCTTCCTTTTCCCTAGCCGGAGTGAGCAGTTCTTC

v_gene: TRBV18
j_gene: TRBJ2-5
d_gene: NA
abundance: NA
CDR3aa: CASSQGTKETQYF
CDR3nt: TGTGCCAGCTCACAGGGGACAAAAGAGACCCAGTACTTC

v_gene: TRBV28
j_gene: TRBJ2-3
d_gene: NA
abundance: few
CDR3aa: CASTGPRDTQYF
CDR3nt: TGTGCCAGCACCGGACCCCGAGATACGCAGTATTTT

v_gene: TRBV28
j_gene: TRBJ1-5
d_gene: NA
abundance: few
CDR3aa: CATASNQPQHF
CDR3nt: TGTGCAACGGCTAGCAATCAGCCCCAGCATTTT

v_gene: TRBV13
j_gene: TRBJ2-1
d_gene: TRBD2
abundance: few
CDR3aa: CASSLVYLAGGVNEQFF
CDR3nt: TGTGCCAGCAGCTTAGTGTATCTAGCGGGAGGGGTTAATGAGCAGTTCTTC

v_gene: TRBV30
j_gene: TRBJ1-1
d_gene: NA
abundance: few
CDR3aa: CAWITSVGGTEAFF
CDR3nt: TGTGCCTGGATCACCTCTGTAGGGGGAACTGAAGCTTTCTTT

v_gene: TRBV2
j_gene: TRBJ2-3
d_gene: NA
abundance: few
CDR3aa: CASSEAALQDTQYF
CDR3nt: TGTGCCAGCAGTGAAGCGGCACTCCAAGATACGCAGTATTTT

v_gene: TRBV10-3
j_gene: TRBJ2-7
d_gene: NA
abundance: NA
CDR3aa: CAISEGGSGEQYF
CDR3nt: TGTGCCATCAGTGAGGGGGGTTCGGGCGAGCAGTACTTC

v_gene: TRBV5-1
j_gene: TRBJ2-1
d_gene: NA
abundance: NA
CDR3aa: CASSLGDVPEQFF
CDR3nt: TGCGCCAGCAGCTTGGGGGACGTACCAGAGCAGTTCTTC

v_gene: TRBV10-3
j_gene: TRBJ1-5
d_gene: NA
abundance: NA
CDR3aa: CAIRDSNQPQHF
CDR3nt: TGTGCCATCAGGGACAGCAATCAGCCCCAGCATTTT

v_gene: TRBV19
j_gene: TRBJ1-3
d_gene: NA
abundance: NA
CDR3aa: CASSIIRSSGNTIYF
CDR3nt: TGTGCCAGTAGTATCATCCGGAGCTCTGGAAACACCATATATTTT

v_gene: TRBV5-4
j_gene: TRBJ2-3
d_gene: NA
abundance: NA
CDR3aa: CASSLSGGISTDTQYF
CDR3nt: TGTGCCAGCAGCTTATCGGGCGGGATTAGCACAGATACGCAGTATTTT

v_gene: TRBV7-9
j_gene: TRBJ2-5
d_gene: NA
abundance: NA
CDR3aa: CASRRLGETQYF
CDR3nt: TGTGCCAGCAGACGCCTTGGAGAGACCCAGTACTTC

v_gene: TRBV11-2
j_gene: TRBJ2-7
d_gene: TRBD1
abundance: few
CDR3aa: CASSLERTPGQGNF
CDR3nt: TGTGCCAGCAGCTTAGAGCGGACCCCGGGACAGGGAAACTTC

v_gene: TRBV11-3
j_gene: TRBJ1-6
d_gene: NA
abundance: NA
CDR3aa: CASSFRDGSPLHF
CDR3nt: TGTGCCAGCAGCTTCAGGGACGGATCACCCCTCCACTTT

v_gene: TRBV29-1
j_gene: TRBJ2-7
d_gene: TRBD1
abundance: few
CDR3aa: CSVGRTGNSYEQYF
CDR3nt: TGCAGCGTCGGACGGACAGGGAACTCCTACGAGCAGTACTTC